Included here is one TCR beta chain sequence, with context. Its antigen is as yet unknown. The data were obtained in a study of cytomegalovirus exposure and HLA in healthy donors. Study-level results: According to a later analysis, donors in an Asian-associated ancestry cluster reportedly had fewer N-insertions than the roughly 640-donor mean.

In germline, CDR1 is SEHNR, CDR2 FQNEAQ (reference sequence). The CDR3 totals 15 residues. V was trimmed by 5 bases and J by 1 base, leaving 14 bases between them. Researchers ran the PCR with 60 Vbeta and 13 Jbeta primers. Sequenced by immunoSEQ multiplex PCR; TCRdb stores in-frame clones only, minus some. In the table there are 200,000 to 250,000 clones, about 80% of which are singletons. The receptor's source is a girl between 10 and 17 years old in good health and CMV-seronegative. This rearrangement joins TRBV7-9 to TRBJ1-2; weak D call: TRBD1 (6 bases). The sequenced sample consisted of PBMCs. The chain's CDR3 is CASSTISDSNYGYTF. The CDR3 nucleotides read TGTGCCAGCAGCACCATCTCGGACAGTAACTATGGCTACACCTTC.